This section outlines one T cell receptor (beta chain) sequence together with its context. Since a much larger clone is just one base distant, this may be a read error. Each individual donor underwent a draw of about 11 milliliters of peripheral blood. Isolation recovered at least 6.5 million PBMCs from every sample. Sample-barcoded 5' priming and a J-beta primer mix drove a second PCR of roughly 6 to 12 cycles. MiXCR was run by TCRdb on the 5' RACE reads, yielding one entry per CDR3 protein. The sample holds approximately 730,000 distinct CDR3 sequences, approximately 55% seen once. This specimen belongs to a study of blood T cells in healthy people across ages. The clonotype originates from an elderly man in good health. The sample consisted of blood.

DNA of the CDR3: TGTGCCAGCAGCCCGGCGGTGAACACAGATGCGCAGTATTTT. This sequence encodes CASSPAVNTDAQYF. This chain connects TRBV9 to TRBJ2-3; D remains ambiguous. CDR1 is SGDLS and CDR2 is YYNGEE in the germline V gene. The CDR3 covers 14 residues.